This T cell receptor beta chain was sequenced in a study of Graves' ophthalmopathy and Graves' hyperthyroidism. From RNA, the CDR3 regions of TCR beta chains were amplified and sequenced. Following a first-round RT-PCR that used HTBI primers, a second-round multiplex PCR was carried out. One entry per CDR3 protein results from TCRdb running MiXCR on the multiplex PCR reads. The sample contains some 160,000 distinct CDR3 sequences, around 40% of which appear only once. Moderately to severely active ophthalmopathy under 3 months, CAS at least 3, NOSPECS at least 4. The authors used Ficoll-Paque density gradient centrifugation to separate PBMCs. The input was 8.5 to 10 ml of fresh peripheral blood. The CDR3 has 16 amino acids. The germline V and J ends were trimmed by 4 bases and 4 bases, with 20 bases remaining between them. Looked up from germline, CDR1 is SEHNR and CDR2 is FQNEAQ (reference sequence).

This clonotype appeared many times. The chain employs TRBV7-9 and TRBJ2-7; weak D call: TRBD2 (7 bases). The TCR sequence derives from a man aged 30 to 45 with Graves' ophthalmopathy. The sample taken for sequencing was peripheral blood. CDR3: CASSSPPAGARYEQYF. CDR3 DNA sequence: TGTGCCAGCAGCTCCCCCCCGGCGGGGGCGCGGTACGAGCAGTACTTC.